This T cell receptor (beta chain) was documented in a study of T cell responses to AZD1222 COVID-19 vaccine. The CDR3 consists of 14 residues. The germline CDR1 and CDR2 sequences are SNHLY and FYNNEI. Trimming pared 8 bases from V and 2 bases from J, leaving 16 bases between. Clones were sequenced by immunoSEQ multiplex PCR, and TCRdb holds only the in-frame ones, with some missing. Altogether 110,000 or so clones are present, more than 70% being singletons, with the ten largest covering about 3.3%. The sequencing here drew on peripheral blood, taken on day 0 of MenACWY control vaccination. The chain combines TRBV2 with TRBJ2-7; D not certain. This receptor was obtained from an adult in good health. The CDR3 DNA follows: TGTGCCAGCTGCCCCGGGCCGGAGACCTACGAGCAGTACTTC. It yields the protein CASCPGPETYEQYF.